This T cell receptor beta chain was sequenced in a study of T-cell reconstitution after alpha-beta-depleted transplantation in children listed by TCRdb under 2016. General notes on the study: The study quantitatively tracked T-cell immune reconstitution after TCRalphabeta/CD19-depleted allogeneic hematopoietic cell transplantation in children using TCR repertoire profiling.

Via the germline V gene, CDR1 is SGHDT and CDR2 YYEEEE. There are 13 amino acids in the CDR3, from cysteine to phenylalanine inclusive. The DNA shown is the 39-base CDR3, in frame from base 1. The V and J ends are trimmed by 4 bases and 1 base, leaving 9 bases between them. This clonotype has a handful of counts. Its antigen has not been determined. No base qualities exist here, and no much larger clone lies one base off it. The receptor library was made with PCR. TCRdb names Illumina HiSeq 2500 as the instrument used. To normalize quantification of the TCRbeta repertoire, the TCR libraries were built with molecular barcoding that relied on unique molecular identifiers. The public reads were reprocessed in TCRdb via fastp at Q25 and MiXCR, keeping in-frame beta chains. CDR3 protein duplicates are merged, each entry listing the most common genes and DNA. For this sample there are about 540,000 distinct CDR3 sequences; about 17% appear just once. In total, the top ten clones hold roughly 3.3% of the sample.

This receptor chain uses TRBV5-6 and TRBJ2-7; the best D guess is TRBD1, with 6 bases matching. This sequence was found in a human donor who donated a stem cell graft to a child with acute lymphoblastic leukemia. Sequencing was performed on PBMCs from the stem cell graft donor, taken from the stem cell graft. The sequenced DNA: TGTGCCAGCAGCGGGACATTTTCCTACGAGCAGTACTTC. It translates to CASSGTFSYEQYF.